The sequence of this T cell receptor (beta chain) was determined in a study of glioma-infiltrating T cells. Study results and caveats: Tissue-blood divergence was below expectation in non-neoplastic patients, above in gliomas.

Amplification of TCR alpha and beta CDR3 regions from RNA used iRepertoire nested multiplex PCR. Tissue mRNA or PBMC total RNA, 100-400 ng, went into one-step reverse transcription and amplification. TCRdb re-derived calls from the multiplex PCR reads in MiXCR, one entry per CDR3 protein. The table lists about 210,000 distinct CDR3 sequences, 30% to 40% of them singletons. This clonotype appeared a few times. Its antigen is undetermined. This receptor was obtained from a human donor with low-grade glioma or glioblastoma, undergoing nonglioma brain surgery, or in good health (not recorded which). The sample comprised glioma tissue, nonneoplastic brain tissue, or PBMCs (not recorded which).

CDR3 protein: CASRAGQGSNEQFF. The CDR3 DNA sequence: TGCGCCAGCCGTGCCGGACAGGGTAGCAATGAGCAGTTCTTC. The rearrangement joins TRBV5-1 to TRBJ2-1; 8 bases align to TRBD1. Germline assignment: CDR1 SGHRS and CDR2 YFSETQ. Trimming cost V 7 bases and J 6 bases; bases outside gene matches: 9. CDR3 length: 14 amino acids.